Listed here is a single T cell receptor (beta chain). This entry comes from a study of blood T cell repertoires in COVID-19. On the study more broadly: COVID-19 samples collected from the United States, Italy and Spain covered acute and convalescent phases. PBMCs, B-cell-depleted T cells, or T cells were the source of the cDNA or gDNA that made up the material.

This CDR3 is 15 amino acids long. The germline V gene encodes CDR1 SNHLY and CDR2 FYNNEI. The germline V and J ends were trimmed by 8 bases and 0 bases, with 11 bases remaining between them. In the authors' methods: Using reference gene primer amplification, nucleated cell counts were estimated. This table comes from immunoSEQ multiplex PCR, and its TCRdb copy is limited to in-frame clones, with some not included. From that table come the V and J calls and clone size; the DNA was used to work out D and trimming. The sample carries over 30,000 clones, 83% recorded once. V is TRBV2 and J is TRBJ1-6; tentatively, D is TRBD1 (5 bases). Material: peripheral blood. The receptor's source is a man aged 45-60 years with acute or convalescent COVID-19. CDR3 sequence (DNA): TGTGCCAGCTCACAGGCCAGCTCCTATAATTCACCCCTCCACTTT. This sequence encodes CASSQASSYNSPLHF.